The entry that follows covers one T cell receptor beta chain sequence. The antigen is unknown. TCRdb re-derived calls from the RT-PCR reads in MiXCR, one entry per CDR3 protein. The sample lists about 170,000 distinct CDR3 sequences, about 12% occurring once. These data are taken from a study of response to subunit inactivated influenza vaccine. Findings and limits, study-wide: Authors suggested few new T cells are recruited by each seasonal influenza vaccination.

The CDR3 runs to 16 residues. CDR1 and CDR2 (germline): LGHNA, YNFKEQ. J lost 1 base, V lost 0 bases, and 3 bases had no gene match. The sample also formed part of further work on T cells expressing NK-cell markers. That investigation notes: The cDNA for TCR beta came from 5'RACE template switching with UMIs. Top CD8+ clonotypes included the dominant CD3+CD56+NKG2C+ clonotypes in six donors. Topping the CD3+CD56-NKG2C+ fraction as well were these clonotypes, in a few donors.

This TCR was recovered from a man aged 45 to 65 who received an inactivated influenza vaccine. The source material was CD8+ T cells sorted from PBMCs, sampled about 12 days after vaccination. V usage is TRBV4-2 and J usage is TRBJ2-7, with TRBD2 matching 10 bases. This CDR3 is CASSQDPSGGSYEQYF. The DNA of the CDR3 is TGTGCCAGCAGCCAAGATCCTAGCGGGGGATCCTACGAGCAGTACTTC.